Following are 12 T cell receptor beta chains from one sample sequenced in a study of T cell changes during pregnancy in multiple sclerosis. Profiled with immunoSEQ multiplex PCR; TCRdb holds only in-frame clones, not every one. The top ten clones hold 1.4% of a sample with 70,000 or so clones, about nine tenths of them seen once. Sequenced material: peripheral blood, taken in the third trimester of pregnancy. The receptor set was obtained from a female donor with multiple sclerosis, enrolled in a pregnancy study.

The rearrangement links TRBV30 to TRBJ1-1, with a possible D match to TRBD1 (6 bases). Deletions cut 4 bases from V and 3 bases from J, with 6 bases between. Germline CDR1 GTSNPN, CDR2 SVGIG (reference sequence). This CDR3 is built from 11 residues. The CDR3 DNA reads TGTGCCTGGACAGGGGACACTGAAGCTTTCTTT. Its protein is CAWTGDTEAFF. The whole variable domain, filled in from reference TRBV30 and TRBJ1-1, reads SQTIHQWPATLVQPVGSPLSLECTVEGTSNPNLYWYRQAAGRGLQLLFYSVGIGQISSEVPQNLSASRPQDRQFILSSKKLLLSDSGFYLCAWTGDTEAFFGQGTRLTVV.

The rearrangement uses TRBV13 and TRBJ2-2; D call uncertain. CDR1 is PRHDT, CDR2 FYEKMQ, per germline (reference sequence). The CDR3 has 18 residues. The germline V and J ends were trimmed by 2 bases and 5 bases, with 21 bases remaining between them. CDR3 amino acids: CASSLTFRFQKETGELFF. The CDR3 DNA is TGTGCCAGCAGCTTAACCTTCCGCTTCCAGAAGGAGACCGGGGAGCTGTTTTTT.

The chain recombines TRBV10-3 with TRBJ2-3; 9 bases fit TRBD1. This CDR3 contains 16 residues. V was pared by 10 bases and J by 1 base, with 12 bases of the junction left unmatched. The germline gives CDR1 ENHRY, CDR2 SYGVKD. DNA of the CDR3: TGTGCCACCACAGGGGGCGGGGGTGGGGGCACAGATACGCAGTATTTT. The encoded protein is CATTGGGGGGTDTQYF.

CDR3 sequence (DNA): TGTGCCAGCAGCATAGTGGCACCCACCACGGGACTAGACTCCTACGAGCAGTACTTC. It yields the protein CASSIVAPTTGLDSYEQYF. The chain joins TRBV7-2 to TRBJ2-7; 8 bases align to TRBD2. The CDR3 spans 19 residues. The V gene end was trimmed by 5 bases and the J gene end by 0 bases; junction bases not matched to a gene: 18. Germline V CDR1 and CDR2: SGHTA, FQGNSA.

The chain couples TRBV5-1 to TRBJ2-5, with 8 bases identical to TRBD1. Near its end, the DNA agrees better with TRBJ2-7, so the J call may be wrong. This CDR3 is 15 amino acids long. Looked up from germline, CDR1 is SGHRS and CDR2 is YFSETQ. Here the CDR3 reads CASSVGQGSAYEQYF. Written as DNA, the CDR3 is TGCGCCAGCAGCGTCGGACAGGGTAGTGCATACGAGCAGTACTTC.

The chain carries TRBV19 and TRBJ1-2, with TRBD1 matching 10 bases. V shed 5 bases and J 6 bases; nucleotides not matched to a gene: 12. Per the germline V gene, CDR1 is LNHDA and CDR2 is SQIVND (reference sequence). The CDR3 consists of 16 residues. The CDR3 is CASSPALGQGTHGYTF. In nucleotides, the CDR3 is TGTGCCAGTAGTCCAGCATTGGGACAGGGGACTCATGGCTACACCTTC. The full variable domain, completed using reference TRBV19 and TRBJ1-2, is DGGITQSPKYLFRKEGQNVTLSCEQNLNHDAMYWYRQDPGQGLRLIYYSQIVNDFQKGDIAEGYSVSREKKESFPLTVTSAQKNPTAFYLCASSPALGQGTHGYTFGSGTRLTVV.

This chain joins TRBV7-9 and TRBJ1-1, with D hard to call. The germline V gene has CDR1 SEHNR and CDR2 FQNEAQ (reference sequence). The ends were cut back, 2 bases at V and 0 bases at J, with 13 bases in the middle. The CDR3 length is 16 residues. CDR3 bases: TGTGCCAGCAGCTTAAGGCAGGCCCCCATGAACACTGAAGCTTTCTTT. Translating gives CASSLRQAPMNTEAFF.

The rearrangement uses TRBV5-1 and TRBJ2-7, with TRBD1 matching over 8 bases. Germline assignment: CDR1 SGHRS and CDR2 YFSETQ. The CDR3 extends over 14 amino acids. Unmatched junction bases numbered 6, after V lost 5 bases and J lost 2 bases. CDR3 in amino acids: CASSPGTGPYEQYF. As DNA, the CDR3 is TGCGCCAGCAGTCCTGGGACAGGCCCCTACGAGCAGTACTTC. Based on the CDR3 plus reference TRBV5-1 and TRBJ2-7, the full variable domain is KAGVTQTPRYLIKTRGQQVTLSCSPISGHRSVSWYQQTPGQGLQFLFEYFSETQRNKGNFPGRFSGRQFSNSRSEMNVSTLELGDSALYLCASSPGTGPYEQYFGPGTRLTVT.

As DNA, the CDR3 is TGTGCCAGCAGTGAAAATATGGCCTCTGGAAACACCATATATTTT. It encodes CASSENMASGNTIYF. The genes are TRBV2 and TRBJ1-3; no clear D. Germline CDR1 is SNHLY and CDR2 is FYNNEI. Trimming stripped 2 bases from V and 0 bases from J, with 8 bases between. The CDR3 totals 15 residues.

The chain carries TRBV7-8 and TRBJ1-1; maybe TRBD1 (5 bases). The CDR3 is 16 residues long. The ends were cut back, 2 bases at V and 1 base at J, with 14 bases in the middle. The germline gives CDR1 SGHVS, CDR2 FQNEAQ. The CDR3 is CASSLMGPVWNTEAFF. DNA of the CDR3: TGTGCCAGCAGCTTAATGGGGCCAGTTTGGAACACTGAAGCTTTCTTT. Using reference TRBV7-8 and TRBJ1-1 for the parts outside the CDR3, the full variable domain is GAGVSQSPRYKVAKRGQDVALRCDPISGHVSLFWYQQALGQGPEFLTYFQNEAQLDKSGLPSDRFFAERPEGSVSTLKIQRTQQEDSAVYLCASSLMGPVWNTEAFFGQGTRLTVV.

This rearrangement joins TRBV9 to TRBJ2-3; 9 nucleotides align to TRBD1. Germline V gene lookup returns CDR1 SGDLS and CDR2 YYNGEE. The CDR3 consists of 17 residues. V lost 3 bases and J lost 2; bases outside the gene matches: 10. CDR3 residues: CASSAEQGAFHTDTQYF. CDR3 coding DNA: TGTGCCAGCAGCGCCGAACAGGGGGCATTCCACACAGATACGCAGTATTTT.

The chain employs TRBV6-1 and TRBJ2-3; D is possibly TRBD1 (5 bases). Trimming shortened V by 10 bases and J by 1 base, and 18 bases separated the two germline ends. Germline CDR1 and CDR2: MNHNS and SASEGT. The CDR3 totals 15 residues. The CDR3 DNA sequence: TGTGCCACGTACCCAGGGCGGAGAGGCACAGATACGCAGTATTTT. It codes for CATYPGRRGTDTQYF.